A single sample is the source of the 32 T cell receptor beta chains below, sequenced in a study of cytomegalovirus exposure and HLA in healthy donors. A multiplex PCR was run with 60 Vbeta primers and 13 Jbeta primers. This table comes from immunoSEQ multiplex PCR, and its TCRdb copy is limited to in-frame clones, with some not included. The table records 150,000 to 200,000 clones, just under 80% of them present only once. Sequenced input: PBMCs. These receptors all come from a female donor in good health and CMV-seronegative.

This chain joins TRBV5-1 and TRBJ2-7; tentatively, D is TRBD1 (6 bases). The CDR3 contains 15 residues. Germline V gene lookup returns CDR1 SGHRS and CDR2 YFSETQ. V gave up 2 bases and J gave up 3 bases, with 15 bases separating them. CDR3 nucleotides: TGCGCCAGCAGCTTTTCACAGGGCCGACTCTACGAGCAGTACTTC. This encodes CASSFSQGRLYEQYF.

The chain employs TRBV18 and TRBJ2-3; 9 bases map to TRBD2. J gave up 6 bases and V 1 base, and 2 bases lay outside the gene matches. Germline V CDR1 and CDR2: KGHSH, LQKENI. The CDR3 length is 14 residues. The CDR3 sequence: CASSPLAGVDTQYF. The CDR3 nucleotides read TGTGCCAGCTCACCACTAGCGGGGGTCGATACGCAGTATTTT.

The chain has TRBV19 and TRBJ2-3, with 9 bases that match TRBD1. The CDR3 extends over 16 amino acids. The junction had 10 bases not matched to a gene; V was cut back by 3 bases and J by 6 bases. Germline lookup yields CDR1 LNHDA and CDR2 SQIVND (reference sequence). The CDR3 DNA reads TGTGCCAGTAGTATCGACCGGGACAGGGTGGGGGATACGCAGTATTTT. This sequence encodes CASSIDRDRVGDTQYF.

The chain carries TRBV2 and TRBJ2-7, with TRBD2 matching 8 bases. With 5 bases clipped from V and 1 base from J, the junction kept 13 bases outside the gene matches. CDR3 length: 17 amino acids. Germline CDR1 reads SNHLY; CDR2 reads FYNNEI. CDR3 nucleotide sequence: TGTGCCAGCAGTTTCCCCACCCTGCCGGGGGGGTCCTACGAGCAGTACTTC. Its protein product is CASSFPTLPGGSYEQYF.

The gene calls are TRBV19 and TRBJ2-2, with a tentative D call TRBD1 (5 bases). V gave up 4 bases and J gave up 7 bases, with 13 bases separating them. In germline, CDR1 is LNHDA, CDR2 SQIVND (reference sequence). The CDR3 consists of 14 residues. For the CDR3, the DNA is TGTGCCAGTAGTACAAGCCCTCAGGGCGGGGAGCTGTTTTTT. Translating it yields CASSTSPQGGELFF.

This clone was seen more than once but under ten times. The gene calls are TRBV7-8 and TRBJ2-5, with D perhaps TRBD2 (6 bases). The CDR3 has 13 residues. Germline V CDR1 and CDR2: SGHVS, FQNEAQ. V shed 1 base and J shed 5 bases, with 8 bases lying between them. This CDR3 is CASSLGGRETQYF. The CDR3 nucleotides are TGTGCCAGCAGCTTAGGTGGGAGGGAGACCCAGTACTTC.

The rearrangement uses TRBV4-1 and TRBJ2-7; 9 nucleotides align to TRBD2. The length of the CDR3 is 17 residues. In germline, CDR1 is MGHRA, CDR2 YSYEKL. V trimming: 1 base; J trimming: 2 bases; junction bases outside the gene matches: 9. CDR3 sequence: CASSQVLASGAPYEQYF. In nucleotides, the CDR3 is TGCGCCAGCAGCCAAGTGTTGGCTAGCGGGGCCCCCTACGAGCAGTACTTC.

The V call is TRBV7-9, the J call TRBJ2-7; D possibly corresponds to TRBD2 (5 bases). The CDR3 length is 12 residues. CDR1 SEHNR and CDR2 FQNEAQ come from the germline V gene (reference sequence). CDR3 amino acids: CASRASSYEQYF. In nucleotides, the CDR3 is TGTGCTTCGAGGGCCAGTTCCTACGAGCAGTACTTC. The full variable domain, rest sourced from reference TRBV7-9 and TRBJ2-7, is DTGVSQNPRHKITKRGQNVTFRCDPISEHNRLYWYRQTLGQGPEFLTYFQNEAQLEKSRLLSDRFSAERPKGSFSTLEIQRTEQGDSAMYLCASRASSYEQYFGPGTRLTVT.

The chain uses TRBV9 and TRBJ1-5; 8 bases are shared with TRBD1. This CDR3 contains 15 residues. From germline, CDR1 is SGDLS and CDR2 YYNGEE. The ends lost 2 bases at V and 0 bases at J; junction bases unmatched: 1. The CDR3 DNA is TGTGCCAGCAGCGTCGGACAGGGTAGCAATCAGCCCCAGCATTTT. Translated: CASSVGQGSNQPQHF.

This clone has a single count. The chain links TRBV4-1 to TRBJ1-4; D is undetermined. Germline V gives CDR1 MGHRA, CDR2 YSYEKL. The V end lost 1 base, the J end lost 11 bases, and 26 bases lay between the germline ends. The CDR3 contains 18 residues. The CDR3 DNA reads TGCGCCAGCAGCCAAGGCCCTGTCCGGCGCGGAAGCTTCGAGAAACTGTTTTTT. Protein product: CASSQGPVRRGSFEKLFF.

The chain links TRBV2 to TRBJ2-5; D remains unclear. Matching the DNA end better, TRBJ2-7 makes the J call doubtful. The CDR3 runs to 13 residues. Germline lookup yields CDR1 SNHLY and CDR2 FYNNEI. The CDR3 sequence is CASSEIRSYEQYF. The DNA for the CDR3 is TGTGCCAGCAGTGAAATTCGGTCCTACGAGCAGTACTTC.

This clone was detected once. Sequence at one end of the junction differs from germline and may be a read error. This chain uses TRBV5-1 with TRBJ2-5; 7 nucleotides align to TRBD1. This CDR3 comprises 14 residues. The germline CDR1 and CDR2 sequences are SGHRS and YFSETQ. CDR3 DNA sequence: TGCGCCAGCAGCTTCGGACAGGACCAGGAGACCCAGTACTTC. Translation: CASSFGQDQETQYF.

This rearrangement joins TRBV19 to TRBJ2-5; possibly TRBD2 for D (6 bases). Germline CDR1 LNHDA, CDR2 SQIVND (reference sequence). CDR3 length: 15 amino acids. V dropped 4 bases and J dropped 4 bases, with 16 bases sitting between them. CDR3 sequence reads: CASSNPGEVRETQYF. The CDR3 DNA reads as TGTGCCAGTAGTAATCCGGGGGAGGTGAGAGAGACCCAGTACTTC. The full variable domain, with the rest looked up from reference TRBV19 and TRBJ2-5, is DGGITQSPKYLFRKEGQNVTLSCEQNLNHDAMYWYRQDPGQGLRLIYYSQIVNDFQKGDIAEGYSVSREKKESFPLTVTSAQKNPTAFYLCASSNPGEVRETQYFGPGTRLLVL.

The V call is TRBV11-2, the J call TRBJ1-2; 7 bases agree with TRBD1. Germline V CDR1 and CDR2: SGHAT, FQNNGV. This CDR3 has 13 residues. Losses at the gene ends were 5 bases for V and 8 bases for J; bases not matched to a gene: 8. The CDR3 region is CASSPTGTIGYTF. The DNA of the CDR3 is TGTGCCAGCAGCCCGACAGGGACGATCGGCTACACCTTC.

A few counts support this clone. The chain employs TRBV7-2 and TRBJ2-7, with 7 bases that match TRBD2. Per the germline V gene, CDR1 is SGHTA and CDR2 is FQGNSA. The CDR3 runs to 14 residues. V trimming: 3 bases; J trimming: 3 bases; junction bases outside the gene matches: 5. CDR3 protein: CASSFSGIVYEQYF. CDR3 DNA sequence: TGTGCCAGCAGCTTCAGCGGGATCGTCTACGAGCAGTACTTC.

The chain combines TRBV5-1 with TRBJ2-3; TRBD2 matches 12 bases. Losses at the gene ends were 3 bases for V and 0 bases for J; bases not matched to a gene: 5. Germline V lookup: CDR1 SGHRS, CDR2 YFSETQ. This CDR3 is 17 amino acids long. Here the CDR3 reads CASSSMTSGGSTDTQYF. In DNA form, the CDR3 reads TGCGCCAGCAGCTCGATGACTAGCGGGGGTAGCACAGATACGCAGTATTTT.

The chain carries TRBV18 and TRBJ1-1; TRBD1 agrees at 8 bases. Germline CDR1 and CDR2: KGHSH and LQKENI. The CDR3 spans 15 residues. The ends lost 1 base at V and 3 bases at J; junction bases unmatched: 4. The CDR3 DNA follows: TGTGCCAGCTCACCACAGGACAGGGCTTACACTGAAGCTTTCTTT. Its translation: CASSPQDRAYTEAFF.

This clone showed up just a few times. The gene calls are TRBV6-5 and TRBJ1-2; possibly TRBD1 for D (5 bases). Germline V CDR1 and CDR2: MNHEY, SVGAGI. There are 14 residues in the CDR3. Deletions cut 2 bases from V and 7 bases from J, with 14 bases between. CDR3 sequence reads: CASSYQGDFTGYTF. CDR3 in DNA: TGTGCCAGCAGTTACCAGGGCGATTTCACTGGCTACACCTTC.

The chain employs TRBV10-3 and TRBJ2-3; 10 positions agree with TRBD2. After removal of 4 bases from V and 6 bases from J, the junction contained 7 bases not matched to a gene. The CDR3 is made up of 15 amino acids. Germline lookup yields CDR1 ENHRY and CDR2 SYGVKD. CDR3 residues: CAISGIPSGSDTQYF. CDR3 DNA sequence: TGTGCCATCAGTGGCATCCCTAGCGGGAGTGATACGCAGTATTTT.

V and J are TRBV6-5 and TRBJ2-2, with 9 bases identical to TRBD1. V dropped 7 bases and J dropped 4; count of bases not matched to a gene: 4. Germline loops: CDR1 MNHEY, CDR2 SVGAGI. This CDR3 contains 14 residues. This CDR3 is CASKQGASTGELFF. CDR3 nucleotide sequence: TGTGCCAGCAAACAGGGGGCAAGCACCGGGGAGCTGTTTTTT.

The chain couples TRBV5-1 to TRBJ2-3; 10 bases map to TRBD2. CDR3 length: 17 residues. The V gene's germline CDR1 is SGHRS and CDR2 YFSETQ. The V and J ends lost 0 bases and 1 base, in that order; junction bases with no gene match: 5. CDR3 nucleotide sequence: TGCGCCAGCAGCTTGGGGACCCTAGCGGGGGGCACAGATACGCAGTATTTT. Encoded protein: CASSLGTLAGGTDTQYF. Together with reference TRBV5-1 and TRBJ2-3, the CDR3 gives the full variable domain: KAGVTQTPRYLIKTRGQQVTLSCSPISGHRSVSWYQQTPGQGLQFLFEYFSETQRNKGNFPGRFSGRQFSNSRSEMNVSTLELGDSALYLCASSLGTLAGGTDTQYFGPGTRLTVL.

The V gene is TRBV13, the J gene TRBJ2-3; TRBD2 aligns across 10 bases. Germline trimming cut 0 bases from V and 0 bases from J; bases unmatched to any gene: 0. There are 16 residues in the CDR3. CDR1 is PRHDT, CDR2 FYEKMQ, per germline (reference sequence). Written as DNA, the CDR3 is TGTGCCAGCAGCTTAGGGACTAGCGGGAGCACAGATACGCAGTATTTT. Amino acids: CASSLGTSGSTDTQYF. The full variable domain, rest sourced from reference TRBV13 and TRBJ2-3, is AAGVIQSPRHLIKEKRETATLKCYPIPRHDTVYWYQQGPGQDPQFLISFYEKMQSDKGSIPDRFSAQQFSDYHSELNMSSLELGDSALYFCASSLGTSGSTDTQYFGPGTRLTVL.

The chain uses TRBV7-2 and TRBJ2-7; 7 bases map to TRBD2. J lost 4 bases, V lost 0 bases, and 9 bases had no gene match. Germline CDR1 is SGHTA and CDR2 is FQGNSA. The CDR3 has 16 residues. The CDR3 region is CASSLADGGSGYEQYF. In DNA, the CDR3 is TGTGCCAGCAGCTTAGCGGACGGCGGGAGTGGGTACGAGCAGTACTTC.

The rearrangement links TRBV6-4 to TRBJ1-2; TRBD1 might be the D (6 bases). Looked up from germline, CDR1 is MRHNA and CDR2 is SNTAGT. The CDR3 loop spans 12 amino acids. V gave up 8 bases and J gave up 6 bases, with 13 bases separating them. The CDR3 region has the DNA TGTGCCAGCCGGGACGACAGGAATGGCTACACCTTC. Translation gives CASRDDRNGYTF.

The chain combines TRBV11-2 with TRBJ2-3, with a weak D call TRBD1 (6 bases). V lost 6 bases and J lost 4, with 23 bases in between. This CDR3 comprises 17 residues. Germline CDR1 SGHAT, CDR2 FQNNGV. CDR3 sequence reads: CASSLGARGFNADTQYF. The CDR3 coding sequence is TGTGCCAGCAGTTTGGGAGCCAGGGGTTTTAACGCAGATACGCAGTATTTT.

The table lists this clone with a few counts. This rearrangement joins TRBV29-1 to TRBJ2-1; 11 nucleotides agree with TRBD2. The J segment lost 9 bases and the V segment lost 1 base, leaving 8 bases of the junction unmatched. Germline V CDR1 and CDR2: SQVTM, ANQGSEA. The CDR3 contains 15 residues. The CDR3 region is CSVEGGTSGFVEQFF. CDR3 coding DNA: TGCAGCGTTGAAGGGGGGACTAGCGGTTTCGTTGAGCAGTTCTTC.

V usage is TRBV10-3 and J usage is TRBJ2-1; possibly TRBD1 for D (5 bases). The V gene lost 2 bases and the J gene lost 8 bases, with 13 bases spanning the gap. The CDR3 length is 14 residues. Germline V gives CDR1 ENHRY, CDR2 SYGVKD. CDR3 DNA sequence: TGTGCCATCAGTGAGCTCTCCTGGGGCGATGAGCAGTTCTTC. Protein product: CAISELSWGDEQFF.

This clone has a handful of counts. The genes are TRBV7-8 and TRBJ1-1; 9 positions agree with TRBD1. The CDR3 sequence is 16 residues long. V dropped 6 bases and J dropped 1; count of bases not matched to a gene: 9. Germline V CDR1 and CDR2: SGHVS, FQNEAQ. Written as DNA, the CDR3 is TGTGCCAGCAGGACGGCCGGGACAGGGAGGAACACTGAAGCTTTCTTT. Its protein product is CASRTAGTGRNTEAFF.

The chain uses TRBV5-5 and TRBJ1-2; 9 bases align to TRBD1. J gave up 5 bases and V 0 bases, and 8 bases lay outside the gene matches. The germline CDR1 and CDR2 sequences are SGHKS and YYEKEE (reference sequence). The CDR3 is made up of 16 amino acids. Here the CDR3 reads CASSLEGTGYRYGYTF. CDR3 DNA: TGTGCCAGCAGCTTGGAGGGGACAGGGTATCGTTATGGCTACACCTTC. Based on the CDR3 plus reference TRBV5-5 and TRBJ1-2, the full variable domain is DAGVTQSPTHLIKTRGQQVTLRCSPISGHKSVSWYQQVLGQGPQFIFQYYEKEERGRGNFPDRFSARQFPNYSSELNVNALLLGDSALYLCASSLEGTGYRYGYTFGSGTRLTVV.

This clone was seen a single time. CDR3 coding DNA: TGTGCCAGCGGGACAGGGGGCATAGATACGCAGTATTTT. Residues: CASGTGGIDTQYF. The genes are TRBV6-1 and TRBJ2-3; TRBD1 matches 12 bases. This CDR3 is 13 amino acids long. Germline lookup yields CDR1 MNHNS and CDR2 SASEGT. With V trimmed by 8 bases and J by 5 bases, 2 bases remained unmatched.

The V call is TRBV7-9, the J call TRBJ2-1, with 9 positions matching TRBD2. CDR3 length: 16 amino acids. The germline gives CDR1 SEHNR, CDR2 FQNEAQ (reference sequence). V lost 4 bases and J lost 0; bases outside the gene matches: 4. This CDR3 is CASSSAGGISYNEQFF. The CDR3 DNA reads as TGTGCCAGCAGCTCCGCGGGGGGGATCTCCTACAATGAGCAGTTCTTC. Using reference TRBV7-9 and TRBJ2-1 for the parts outside the CDR3, the full variable domain is DTGVSQNPRHKITKRGQNVTFRCDPISEHNRLYWYRQTLGQGPEFLTYFQNEAQLEKSRLLSDRFSAERPKGSFSTLEIQRTEQGDSAMYLCASSSAGGISYNEQFFGPGTRLTVL.

This chain links TRBV10-3 with TRBJ1-2; D remains unclear. CDR3 size: 13 residues. Trimming took 3 bases from V and 4 from J, leaving 9 bases between them. Germline values: CDR1 ENHRY, CDR2 SYGVKD. CDR3 residues: CAISDSGSYGYTF. The CDR3 DNA sequence: TGTGCCATCAGTGACTCAGGAAGCTATGGCTACACCTTC.